The 22 T cell receptor beta chains below come from one sample, sequenced in a study of post-analysis software for immune sequencing data. Study-level results: Patients had higher frequencies than controls of roughly 5 TRBV segments, including TRBV5-6, TRBV5-1 and TRBV20-1.

Unique molecular identifiers were carried by the TCR beta cDNA libraries. TCRdb used MiXCR to reprocess the PCR reads, holding one entry per CDR3 protein. The sample has over 700,000 distinct CDR3 sequences, 30% seen once; the top ten hold approximately 0.55%. These TCRs are of unknown antigen specificity. The source material was blood. All receptors derive from a girl aged 5-17 years with multiple sclerosis.

This clonotype was seen only a few times. This chain joins TRBV20-1 and TRBJ1-5, with TRBD1 matching over 9 bases. CDR1 and CDR2 from the germline V gene are DFQATT and SNEGSKA (reference sequence). V shed 1 base, J shed 4 bases, and the junction held 2 bases outside the gene matches. The CDR3 extends over 14 amino acids. The CDR3 protein is CSARATGGNQPQHF. DNA for the CDR3: TGCAGTGCTAGAGCGACAGGGGGAAATCAGCCCCAGCATTTT.

This clonotype was observed a handful of times. The chain employs TRBV7-2 and TRBJ1-2, with no clear D. CDR1 SGHTA and CDR2 FQGNSA come from the germline V gene. The V end was cut by 5 bases, the J end by 3 bases, with 10 bases between. The CDR3 sequence is 13 residues long. CDR3 region: CASSPSQYYGYTF. The CDR3, as DNA: TGTGCCAGCAGCCCGTCACAGTACTATGGCTACACCTTC. The full variable domain, in which reference TRBV7-2 and TRBJ1-2 provide the parts outside the CDR3, is GAGVSQSPSNKVTEKGKDVELRCDPISGHTALYWYRQSLGQGLEFLIYFQGNSAPDKSGLPSDRFSAERTGGSVSTLTIQRTQQEDSAVYLCASSPSQYYGYTFGSGTRLTVV.

Note on this clonotype: Since no conserved phenylalanine or tryptophan closes the CDR3, a read error is the likely cause. This chain connects TRBV9 to TRBJ2-3; 10 nucleotides match TRBD2. J was trimmed by 6 bases and V by 4 bases; bases with no gene match: 11. CDR3 length equals 16 residues. Germline CDR1 SGDLS, CDR2 YYNGEE. This CDR3 reads CASSPRASGSIDTQYL. The DNA of the CDR3 is TGTGCCAGCAGCCCGCGGGCTAGCGGGAGTATCGATACGCAGTATTTG.

This chain links TRBV29-1 with TRBJ2-7, with 7 nucleotides matching TRBD1. J was trimmed by 2 bases and V by 6 bases; bases with no gene match: 10. Germline V gene lookup returns CDR1 SQVTM and CDR2 ANQGSEA. The CDR3 is 14 residues long. Here the CDR3 DNA reads TGCAGCGTGGAGGAAGGGACAGATACCTACGAGCAGTACTTC. It is translated as CSVEEGTDTYEQYF.

This chain joins TRBV4-2 and TRBJ2-1, with TRBD2 matching 8 bases. CDR1 is LGHNA and CDR2 is YNFKEQ in the germline V gene. V lost 0 bases to trimming and J lost 0 bases; unmatched junction nucleotides: 4. The length of the CDR3 is 17 residues. CDR3 residues: CASSQDPAGASYNEQFF. In DNA form, the CDR3 reads TGTGCCAGCAGCCAAGACCCAGCGGGGGCCTCCTACAATGAGCAGTTCTTC.

This rearrangement joins TRBV9 to TRBJ2-7; D possibly uses TRBD1 or TRBD2 (6 bases each). V gave up 3 bases and J gave up 8 bases, with 12 bases separating them. Germline assignment: CDR1 SGDLS and CDR2 YYNGEE. This CDR3 contains 12 residues. The CDR3 here is CASSERGGKQYF. CDR3 sequence (DNA): TGTGCCAGCAGCGAGAGAGGGGGGAAGCAGTACTTC.

Many counts were recorded for this clonotype. The chain links TRBV3-1 to TRBJ2-7; TRBD2 matches at 10 bases. Germline lookup yields CDR1 LGHDT and CDR2 YNNKEL (reference sequence). V was pared by 3 bases and J by 9 bases, with 11 bases of the junction left unmatched. The CDR3 is made up of 15 amino acids. The CDR3 region is CASSQYSLAGVAQYF. The CDR3, as DNA: TGTGCCAGCAGCCAGTATAGTCTAGCGGGAGTGGCGCAGTACTTC.

This clonotype was observed a handful of times. The chain has TRBV7-2 and TRBJ2-5; 8 bases fit TRBD2. Losses at the gene ends were 5 bases for V and 5 bases for J; bases not matched to a gene: 13. The CDR3 runs to 16 residues. CDR1 is SGHTA and CDR2 is FQGNSA in the germline V gene. CDR3 protein: CASSTQTTSGRETQYF. The CDR3 DNA sequence: TGTGCCAGCAGCACCCAGACAACTAGCGGAAGGGAGACCCAGTACTTC. The entire variable domain, with the rest obtained from reference TRBV7-2 and TRBJ2-5, is as follows: GAGVSQSPSNKVTEKGKDVELRCDPISGHTALYWYRQSLGQGLEFLIYFQGNSAPDKSGLPSDRFSAERTGGSVSTLTIQRTQQEDSAVYLCASSTQTTSGRETQYFGPGTRLLVL.

The chain has TRBV7-8 and TRBJ2-7; tentatively, D is TRBD1 or TRBD2 (5 bases each). Germline V lookup: CDR1 SGHVS, CDR2 FQNEAQ. The CDR3 sequence is 16 residues long. The V end lost 8 bases, the J end lost 4 bases, and 24 bases lay between the germline ends. The CDR3 bases are TGTGCCAGCGGCCCCAGGACGGGACGTACGGGGTACGAGCAGTACTTC. Encoded protein: CASGPRTGRTGYEQYF.

This clonotype was observed many times. The J gene is TRBJ2-3, the V gene TRBV11-2, with D unclear. This CDR3 spans 11 amino acids. V was clipped by 2 bases and J by 5 bases, with 2 bases between them. Germline loops: CDR1 SGHAT, CDR2 FQNNGV. CDR3 coding DNA: TGTGCCAGCAGCTTATTAGATACGCAGTATTTT. Translated: CASSLLDTQYF. Full variable domain (remainder filled in from reference TRBV11-2 and TRBJ2-3): EAGVAQSPRYKIIEKRQSVAFWCNPISGHATLYWYQQILGQGPKLLIQFQNNGVVDDSQLPKDRFSAERLKGVDSTLKIQPAKLEDSAVYLCASSLLDTQYFGPGTRLTVL.

This clonotype has a handful of counts. This chain connects TRBV7-2 to TRBJ1-5; 7 nucleotides align to TRBD1. The CDR3 consists of 15 residues. V lost 6 bases and J lost 6; bases outside the gene matches: 11. CDR1 is SGHTA, CDR2 FQGNSA, per germline. CDR3 residues: CASSVSRGKSQPQHF. The CDR3 bases are TGTGCCAGCAGTGTGAGCAGGGGGAAAAGTCAGCCCCAGCATTTT.

The J gene is TRBJ2-7, the V gene TRBV7-2, with D perhaps matching TRBD2 (6 bases). V gave up 5 bases and J gave up 4 bases, with 24 bases separating them. The CDR3 is 17 residues long. CDR1 is SGHTA, CDR2 FQGNSA, per germline. Here the CDR3 reads CASSPDVMRGIRYEQYF. The CDR3 bases are TGTGCCAGCAGCCCTGACGTAATGCGGGGCATAAGGTACGAGCAGTACTTC.

V usage is TRBV2 and J usage is TRBJ2-5, with D perhaps TRBD1 or TRBD2 (5 bases each). The germline gives CDR1 SNHLY, CDR2 FYNNEI. This CDR3 has 15 amino acids. V gave up 5 bases and J gave up 1 base, with 14 bases separating them. The CDR3 loop is CASSTAGTGQETQYF. DNA of the CDR3: TGTGCCAGCAGTACAGCCGGGACGGGCCAAGAGACCCAGTACTTC.

The V call is TRBV2, the J call TRBJ2-6; perhaps TRBD2 as D (6 bases). The CDR3 is 18 residues long. V was shortened by 6 bases and J by 0 bases, with 18 bases between the two germline ends. CDR1 is SNHLY, CDR2 FYNNEI, per germline. The CDR3 region is CASRRGVPPGSGANVLTF. The CDR3 DNA follows: TGTGCCAGCAGGCGCGGGGTACCTCCTGGCTCTGGGGCCAACGTCCTGACTTTC.

V and J are TRBV20-1 and TRBJ2-5, with D tentatively TRBD2 (6 bases). The V gene's germline CDR1 is DFQATT and CDR2 SNEGSKA (reference sequence). Trimming stripped 5 bases from V and 2 bases from J, with 15 bases between. This CDR3 is 14 amino acids long. The CDR3 reads CSASKSGLQETQYF. CDR3 coding DNA: TGCAGTGCTTCTAAATCCGGACTACAAGAGACCCAGTACTTC.

The chain combines TRBV7-3 with TRBJ2-1, with 14 bases matching TRBD2. Trimming at V came to 5 bases and at J to 14 bases, leaving 5 bases not matched to a gene. This CDR3 has 13 amino acids. Looked up from germline, CDR1 is SGHTA and CDR2 is FQGTGA. The CDR3 region is CASSAGTSGSKFF. Here the CDR3 DNA reads TGTGCCAGCAGCGCCGGGACTAGCGGGAGTAAGTTCTTC.

CDR3 DNA: TGTGCCAGCAGCCAAGGGGACAGGGTATTGAGGGAGACCCAGTACTTC. It codes for CASSQGDRVLRETQYF. The chain combines TRBV5-5 with TRBJ2-7, with 9 positions matching TRBD1. The J call may be faulty, since TRBJ2-5 better matches the DNA end. CDR1 is SGHKS, CDR2 YYEKEE, per germline (reference sequence). This CDR3 spans 16 amino acids.

The V call is TRBV7-2, the J call TRBJ2-3; TRBD2 matches at 8 bases. The germline V gene encodes CDR1 SGHTA and CDR2 FQGNSA. The CDR3 spans 16 residues. The ends lost 5 bases at V and 5 bases at J; junction bases unmatched: 12. The CDR3 region has the DNA TGTGCCAGCAGCCCACGACCAGCGGGGGCTCGAGATACGCAGTATTTT. It is translated as CASSPRPAGARDTQYF.

CDR3 nucleotide sequence: TGTGCCAGCAGCCGTGACGGGGGGGGGCTGCATGAGCAGTTCTTC. This sequence encodes CASSRDGGGLHEQFF. V gene TRBV7-2 combines with J gene TRBJ2-1, with 8 nucleotides matching TRBD2. With 5 bases clipped from V and 8 bases from J, the junction kept 11 bases outside the gene matches. Germline V lookup: CDR1 SGHTA, CDR2 FQGNSA. This CDR3 has 15 amino acids.

This clonotype was observed a handful of times. The chain combines TRBV4-3 with TRBJ2-3; 7 nucleotides match TRBD2. The CDR3 totals 15 residues. Germline values: CDR1 LGHNA, CDR2 YSLEER. The trim removed 2 bases at V and 4 bases at J, leaving 6 bases unmatched. CDR3 amino acids: CASSQYGTIADTQYF. CDR3 sequence (DNA): TGCGCCAGCAGCCAATACGGGACTATTGCAGATACGCAGTATTTT.

The CDR3: CSAKGLRNNEQFF. The CDR3 DNA follows: TGCAGTGCTAAGGGACTAAGGAACAATGAGCAGTTCTTC. This chain links TRBV20-1 with TRBJ2-1; 7 bases align to TRBD2. V was pared by 4 bases and J by 5 bases, with 5 bases of the junction left unmatched. Germline lookup yields CDR1 DFQATT and CDR2 SNEGSKA (reference sequence). This CDR3 has 13 amino acids.

This sequence joins TRBV15 and TRBJ1-5; D might be TRBD1 (5 bases). There are 15 residues in the CDR3. With 0 bases removed from V and 0 bases from J, the gap between germline ends came to 6 bases. The germline gives CDR1 LNHNV, CDR2 YYDKDF (reference sequence). CDR3 nucleotides: TGTGCCACCAGCAGAGATCAGGGTAGCAATCAGCCCCAGCATTTT. This gives the protein CATSRDQGSNQPQHF.